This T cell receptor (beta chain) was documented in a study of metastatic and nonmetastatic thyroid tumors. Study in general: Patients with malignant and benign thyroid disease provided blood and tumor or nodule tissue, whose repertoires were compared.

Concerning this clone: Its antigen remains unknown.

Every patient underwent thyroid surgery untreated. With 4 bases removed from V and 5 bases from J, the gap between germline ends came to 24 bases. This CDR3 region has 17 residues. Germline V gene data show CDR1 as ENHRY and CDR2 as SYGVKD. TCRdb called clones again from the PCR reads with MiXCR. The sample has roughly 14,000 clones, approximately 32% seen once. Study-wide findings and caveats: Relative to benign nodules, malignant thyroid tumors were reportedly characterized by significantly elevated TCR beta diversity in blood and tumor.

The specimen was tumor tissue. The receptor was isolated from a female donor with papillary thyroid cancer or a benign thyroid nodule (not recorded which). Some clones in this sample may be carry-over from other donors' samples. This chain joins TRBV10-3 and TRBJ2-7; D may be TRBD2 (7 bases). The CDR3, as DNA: TGTGCCATCAGTGCATGGAGGGGGGGCCGTTCTGACGACGAGCAGTACTTC. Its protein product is CAISAWRGGRSDDEQYF.